The clone carrying this TCR beta chain came up a few times. TCRdb re-analysed the RT-PCR reads in MiXCR, keeping a single row per CDR3 protein. Of hundreds of thousands of distinct CDR3 sequences in the sample, 12% to 15% were seen once. The V gene end was trimmed by 3 bases and the J gene end by 8 bases; junction bases not matched to a gene: 5. CDR1 and CDR2 (germline): SGHRS, YFSETQ. The CDR3 runs to 14 residues. Input material: memory CD4+ T cells from blood. This sequence was found in a female donor in good health, serving as a healthy control. The chain recombines TRBV5-1 with TRBJ1-4; 9 bases map to TRBD1. The CDR3 reads CASSSGQGKEKLFF. CDR3 nucleotides: TGCGCCAGCAGCTCTGGACAGGGGAAAGAAAAACTGTTTTTT.